Each of the 7 T cell receptor beta chains below was sequenced from the same sample in a study of T cell repertoires in cytomegalovirus infection. TCRdb itself ran the reads through MiXCR, one entry per CDR3 protein. Among approximately 700,000 distinct CDR3 sequences listed, less than 40% were seen once. The source material was PBMCs. The receptor source for this set is a human donor in good health (CMV status not recorded). Some clones in this sample may be carry-over from other donors' samples.

The chain uses TRBV7-4 and TRBJ2-5, with no clear D. Germline-derived CDR1 and CDR2 are SGHVT and SQSDAQ. The V end lost 6 bases, the J end lost 4 bases, and 15 bases lay between the germline ends. This CDR3 spans 14 amino acids. This CDR3 is CASSRAVGVETQYF. The CDR3, as DNA: TGTGCCAGCAGTCGGGCAGTCGGTGTAGAGACCCAGTACTTC.

The chain links TRBV5-1 to TRBJ1-1; a possible D gene is TRBD1 (5 bases). Trimming pared 3 bases from V and 2 bases from J, leaving 14 bases between. This CDR3 has 15 amino acids. Germline CDR1 is SGHRS and CDR2 is YFSETQ. CDR3 nucleotides: TGCGCCAGCAGCTATGGGGGGGGGAGTAACACTGAAGCTTTCTTT. This translates into CASSYGGGSNTEAFF. The full variable domain, in which reference TRBV5-1 and TRBJ1-1 provide the parts outside the CDR3, is KAGVTQTPRYLIKTRGQQVTLSCSPISGHRSVSWYQQTPGQGLQFLFEYFSETQRNKGNFPGRFSGRQFSNSRSEMNVSTLELGDSALYLCASSYGGGSNTEAFFGQGTRLTVV.

Here the CDR3 reads CASTRLQGSNQPQHF. The DNA of the CDR3 is TGTGCCAGCACTAGACTACAGGGGAGCAATCAGCCCCAGCATTTT. The chain recombines TRBV2 with TRBJ1-5; 7 positions match TRBD1. CDR1 SNHLY and CDR2 FYNNEI come from the germline V gene. J gave up 1 base and V 7 bases, and 7 bases lay outside the gene matches. This CDR3 comprises 15 residues.

The rearrangement uses TRBV3-1 and TRBJ1-1; D uncertain. Germline lookup yields CDR1 LGHDT and CDR2 YNNKEL (reference sequence). Trimming cost V 0 bases and J 11 bases, with 10 bases left between them. The CDR3 sequence is 12 residues long. CDR3 sequence reads: CASSQDFRMAFF. The CDR3, as DNA: TGTGCCAGCAGCCAAGATTTCAGGATGGCTTTCTTT.

The CDR3, as DNA: TGTGCCAGCAGCTTCGGACAGGACACTGAAGCTTTCTTT. This sequence encodes CASSFGQDTEAFF. The gene calls are TRBV5-6 and TRBJ1-1, with TRBD1 identical over 7 bases. There are 13 residues in the CDR3. Germline V gene sequence: CDR1 SGHDT, CDR2 YYEEEE. Trimming cost V 2 bases and J 3 bases; bases outside gene matches: 1.

This clonotype came up a few times. The chain recombines TRBV6-2 or TRBV6-3 with TRBJ1-5; 7 nucleotides align to TRBD1. With V trimmed by 2 bases and J by 7 bases, 11 bases remained unmatched. Germline V gene lookup returns CDR1 MNHEY and CDR2 SVGEGT. This CDR3 has 16 amino acids. The DNA of the CDR3 is TGTGCCAGCAGTTACCCCCGTGTGACAGGGAACCAGCCCCAGCATTTT. It specifies CASSYPRVTGNQPQHF.

This sequence joins TRBV28 and TRBJ1-5, with D perhaps matching TRBD1 (6 bases). Trimming left V 6 bases short and J 4 bases short, with 19 bases between. The germline gives CDR1 MDHEN, CDR2 SYDVKM. The CDR3 is 16 amino acids. The CDR3 spells CASSAQVGGGNQPQHF. Here the CDR3 DNA reads TGTGCCAGCAGCGCCCAGGTCGGGGGCGGTAATCAGCCCCAGCATTTT.